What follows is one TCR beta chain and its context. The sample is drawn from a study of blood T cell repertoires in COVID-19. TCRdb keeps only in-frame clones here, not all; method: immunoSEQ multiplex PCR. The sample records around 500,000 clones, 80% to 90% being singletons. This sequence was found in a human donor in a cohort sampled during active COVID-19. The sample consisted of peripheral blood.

Here the CDR3 reads CASSPAGLAGGYEQYF. The DNA of the CDR3 is TGTGCCAGCAGTCCCGCAGGACTAGCGGGAGGGTACGAGCAGTACTTC. The chain employs TRBV27 and TRBJ2-7; TRBD2 agrees at 15 bases. The CDR3 contains 16 residues. The V gene's germline CDR1 is MNHEY and CDR2 SMNVEV (reference sequence). The V segment lost 5 bases and the J segment 4 bases; nucleotides outside the gene matches: 6.